These 30 T cell receptor beta chains were all obtained from the same sample, sequenced in a study of OX40 agonist ivuxolimab in advanced cancers. The assay was immunoSEQ multiplex PCR, and TCRdb's table has in-frame clones only and misses some. The data contain about 24,000 clones, roughly 75% of them seen just once; the ten biggest clones take up 1.4%. Sequenced material: CD4+ or CD8+ T cells sorted from blood, taken in a trial of the OX40 agonist ivuxolimab. Source of these receptors: an adult with an advanced solid tumor such as melanoma, head and neck, liver or kidney cancer.

This chain connects TRBV18 to TRBJ2-1; D is unresolved. Trimming removed 3 bases from V and 8 bases from J, with 5 bases in between. Germline values: CDR1 KGHSH, CDR2 LQKENI. The CDR3 has 11 amino acids. CDR3 bases: TGTGCCAGCTCACCGGAGCATGAGCAGTTCTTC. This sequence encodes CASSPEHEQFF.

As regards this clone: One end of the junction fails to match germline, which may point to a read error. The gene calls are TRBV29-1 and TRBJ1-6; D is ambiguous. The CDR3 has 9 residues. Germline V gene data show CDR1 as SQVTM and CDR2 as ANQGSEA. CDR3 protein: CSVEDPVGF. For the CDR3, the DNA is TGCAGCGTTGAAGACCCCGTAGGCTTT.

The chain has TRBV7-9 and TRBJ1-2; D is uncertain. This CDR3 contains 13 residues. V dropped 4 bases and J dropped 7 bases, with 13 bases sitting between them. The germline V gene has CDR1 SEHNR and CDR2 FQNEAQ (reference sequence). The CDR3 region is CASSSLPTPGYTF. DNA for the CDR3: TGTGCCAGCAGCTCCCTCCCGACCCCTGGCTACACCTTC.

This chain links TRBV5-1 with TRBJ2-1, with 7 bases identical to TRBD1. Germline-derived CDR1 and CDR2 are SGHRS and YFSETQ. J gave up 9 bases and V 2 bases, and 11 bases lay outside the gene matches. This CDR3 has 15 residues. This CDR3 is CASSFDRVEVGEQFF. CDR3 DNA sequence: TGCGCCAGCAGCTTCGACAGGGTTGAGGTTGGTGAGCAGTTCTTC.

The chain is built from TRBV7-9 and TRBJ2-2; no firm D call. The CDR3 extends over 11 amino acids. CDR1 and CDR2 (germline): SEHNR, FQNEAQ (reference sequence). V was trimmed by 5 bases and J by 7 bases, leaving 5 bases between them. The CDR3 DNA reads TGTGCCAGCAGCCTGAACGGGGAGCTGTTTTTT. This gives the protein CASSLNGELFF.

The genes are TRBV6-5 and TRBJ1-1; D ambiguous. Germline V CDR1 and CDR2: MNHEY, SVGAGI. The CDR3 runs 15 residues. With 2 bases removed from V and 3 bases from J, the gap between germline ends came to 13 bases. The CDR3 region is CASSYGSDADTEAFF. The CDR3 DNA is TGTGCCAGCAGTTACGGAAGTGATGCGGACACTGAAGCTTTCTTT.

The chain carries TRBV6-1 and TRBJ1-6; 7 bases align to TRBD1. The CDR3 has 15 amino acids. CDR1 is MNHNS, CDR2 SASEGT, per germline. V lost 2 bases and J lost 7; bases outside the gene matches: 5. CDR3 amino acids: CASSESAGGNSPLHF. In DNA, the CDR3 is TGTGCCAGCAGTGAATCCGCAGGGGGAAATTCACCCCTCCACTTT.

This clone appeared a single time. This chain connects TRBV7-2 to TRBJ1-1, with D possibly matching TRBD1 (5 bases). The CDR3 contains 16 residues. The V end lost 5 bases, the J end lost 2 bases, and 18 bases lay between the germline ends. Germline values: CDR1 SGHTA, CDR2 FQGNSA. The CDR3: CASSTSGSAVNTEAFF. The CDR3 DNA reads as TGTGCCAGCAGCACATCAGGGAGCGCAGTCAACACTGAAGCTTTCTTT. The variable domain in full, with the rest retrieved from reference TRBV7-2 and TRBJ1-1, is GAGVSQSPSNKVTEKGKDVELRCDPISGHTALYWYRQSLGQGLEFLIYFQGNSAPDKSGLPSDRFSAERTGGSVSTLTIQRTQQEDSAVYLCASSTSGSAVNTEAFFGQGTRLTVV.

By sample share, this clone is medium-sized (0.01 to 0.1%). The V gene is TRBV28, the J gene TRBJ1-2; D not certain. V shed 5 bases and J shed 8 bases, with 21 bases lying between them. There are 15 residues in the CDR3. Germline V gene lookup returns CDR1 MDHEN and CDR2 SYDVKM. CDR3 sequence reads: CASSPRIVTTRGYTF. CDR3 DNA sequence: TGTGCCAGCAGTCCCCGGATCGTAACTACGAGAGGCTACACCTTC.

The CDR3 DNA is TGTGCCAGCAGCCGTTCCCCACTCCAAAACAATGAGCAGTTCTTC. It encodes CASSRSPLQNNEQFF. The rearrangement joins TRBV7-9 to TRBJ2-1; D remains ambiguous. The CDR3 has 15 amino acids. Between the trimmed V and J ends, which lost 5 bases and 5 bases, there was a span of 16 bases. Germline-derived CDR1 and CDR2 are SEHNR and FQNEAQ (reference sequence). The variable domain in full, completed from reference TRBV7-9 and TRBJ2-1, reads DTGVSQNPRHKITKRGQNVTFRCDPISEHNRLYWYRQTLGQGPEFLTYFQNEAQLEKSRLLSDRFSAERPKGSFSTLEIQRTEQGDSAMYLCASSRSPLQNNEQFFGPGTRLTVL.

V is TRBV4-3 and J is TRBJ2-1; D not certain. V dropped 1 base and J dropped 0 bases, with 10 bases sitting between them. The CDR3 has 16 residues. Germline CDR1 and CDR2: LGHNA and YSLEER. In nucleotides, the CDR3 is TGCGCCAGCAGCCAAGGAGTGAGTATCTCCTACAATGAGCAGTTCTTC. Translating it yields CASSQGVSISYNEQFF.

The gene calls are TRBV27 and TRBJ1-1; D unresolved. V was trimmed by 4 bases and J by 5 bases, leaving 14 bases between them. The CDR3 contains 14 residues. CDR1 and CDR2 (germline): MNHEY, SMNVEV (reference sequence). CDR3 region: CASSSNPTKTEAFF. The CDR3 coding sequence is TGTGCCAGCAGTTCTAACCCGACGAAAACTGAAGCTTTCTTT.

This sequence joins TRBV11-3 and TRBJ2-2, with D unresolved. The CDR3 is 15 amino acids. The germline V gene has CDR1 SGHNT and CDR2 YENEEA. V lost 1 base and J lost 2, with 8 bases in between. CDR3 in DNA: TGTGCCAGCAGCTTAGGAAGTTTAAACACCGGGGAGCTGTTTTTT. Translating gives CASSLGSLNTGELFF.

A single count supports this clone. The chain recombines TRBV5-1 with TRBJ2-1; 7 bases line up with TRBD1. V dropped 0 bases and J dropped 3; count of bases not matched to a gene: 0. The CDR3 runs 14 residues. Germline V lookup: CDR1 SGHRS, CDR2 YFSETQ. CDR3 coding DNA: TGCGCCAGCAGCTTGGGACAGGGCTACAATGAGCAGTTCTTC. Its translation: CASSLGQGYNEQFF.

The chain combines TRBV7-2 with TRBJ2-5; D assignment may be TRBD1 or TRBD2 (5 bases each). Trimming pared 1 base from V and 9 bases from J, leaving 15 bases between. The CDR3 spans 14 residues. CDR1 is SGHTA, CDR2 FQGNSA, per germline. DNA for the CDR3: TGTGCCAGCAGCTTAGGCCTTTTCATGGGGGCCCAGTACTTC. It is translated as CASSLGLFMGAQYF. The full variable domain, rest sourced from reference TRBV7-2 and TRBJ2-5, is GAGVSQSPSNKVTEKGKDVELRCDPISGHTALYWYRQSLGQGLEFLIYFQGNSAPDKSGLPSDRFSAERTGGSVSTLTIQRTQQEDSAVYLCASSLGLFMGAQYFGPGTRLLVL.

The chain couples TRBV4-1 to TRBJ1-5; D not certain. Germline loops: CDR1 MGHRA, CDR2 YSYEKL. The CDR3 is made up of 16 amino acids. The V and J ends lost 0 bases and 0 bases respectively, with 9 bases between them. CDR3 bases: TGCGCCAGCAGCCAAGATCAGGCAAATAGCAATCAGCCCCAGCATTTT. This translates into CASSQDQANSNQPQHF.

J is TRBJ1-2 and V is TRBV5-1; D not certain. V shed 2 bases and J shed 8 bases, with 16 bases lying between them. CDR1 SGHRS and CDR2 YFSETQ come from the germline V gene. CDR3 size: 14 residues. The CDR3 region has the DNA TGCGCCAGCAGCTTCCAACCTACAAACGTCGGCTACACCTTC. This codes for CASSFQPTNVGYTF.

This clone was counted once. This sequence joins TRBV7-2 and TRBJ1-3, with 9 nucleotides matching TRBD1. The CDR3 runs 15 residues. Looked up from germline, CDR1 is SGHTA and CDR2 is FQGNSA. Unmatched junction bases numbered 7, after V lost 5 bases and J lost 5 bases. The CDR3 nucleotides are TGTGCCAGCAGCCCCATACAGGGGGCGAGAAACACCATATATTTT. Translating it yields CASSPIQGARNTIYF.

The chain links TRBV6-1 to TRBJ1-1; 8 nucleotides align to TRBD1. Germline assignment: CDR1 MNHNS and CDR2 SASEGT. The V gene end was trimmed by 6 bases and the J gene end by 6 bases; junction bases not matched to a gene: 6. The CDR3 loop spans 13 amino acids. The CDR3 here is CASSRQGLAEAFF. In nucleotides, the CDR3 is TGTGCCAGCAGCCGACAGGGGCTCGCTGAAGCTTTCTTT.

J is TRBJ1-4 and V is TRBV28; a weak D match, TRBD1 (5 bases). Germline-derived CDR1 and CDR2 are MDHEN and SYDVKM. Between the trimmed V and J ends, which lost 6 bases and 8 bases, there was a span of 10 bases. The CDR3 has 12 amino acids. The DNA of the CDR3 is TGTGCCAGCAGGGGAGGGGAAGAAAAACTGTTTTTT. It yields the protein CASRGGEEKLFF.

V and J are TRBV2 and TRBJ2-3, with a weak D call TRBD1 (7 bases). CDR3 length: 15 amino acids. Germline V gene data show CDR1 as SNHLY and CDR2 as FYNNEI. V gave up 9 bases and J gave up 7 bases, with 23 bases separating them. The CDR3 reads CASGGRQGRGNTQYF. The CDR3 DNA follows: TGTGCCAGTGGGGGGAGACAGGGACGAGGAAATACGCAGTATTTT.

The V and J genes are TRBV6-5 and TRBJ2-3; no clear D gene. CDR1 MNHEY and CDR2 SVGAGI come from the germline V gene. The V end was cut by 8 bases, the J end by 1 base, with 13 bases between. The CDR3 is made up of 14 amino acids. DNA of the CDR3: TGTGCCAGCTGGAAACTGCCCGGCACAGATACGCAGTATTTT. It translates to CASWKLPGTDTQYF.

This chain connects TRBV6-5 to TRBJ1-2, with 7 nucleotides matching TRBD1. The J segment lost 4 bases and the V segment lost 5 bases, leaving 10 bases of the junction unmatched. The CDR3 length is 15 residues. From germline, CDR1 is MNHEY and CDR2 SVGAGI. This CDR3 is CASSPSTGKGYGYTF. The CDR3 DNA sequence: TGTGCCAGCAGTCCATCGACAGGGAAGGGCTATGGCTACACCTTC.

The chain links TRBV5-1 to TRBJ2-5; D might be TRBD1 (6 bases). V shed 0 bases and J shed 11 bases, with 17 bases lying between them. Germline CDR1 SGHRS, CDR2 YFSETQ. The CDR3 is 14 residues long. The CDR3 sequence: CASSLGTGLGEQYF. Written as DNA, the CDR3 is TGCGCCAGCAGCTTGGGAACAGGGTTGGGGGAGCAGTACTTC.

V gene TRBV7-2 combines with J gene TRBJ2-7; TRBD2 might be the D (6 bases). CDR3 length: 16 residues. V was shortened by 5 bases and J by 2 bases, with 19 bases between the two germline ends. The germline V gene has CDR1 SGHTA and CDR2 FQGNSA. CDR3 in amino acids: CASSNLGLRGTYEQYF. The CDR3 DNA sequence: TGTGCCAGCAGCAATCTGGGACTCCGGGGGACCTACGAGCAGTACTTC.

The genes are TRBV7-3 and TRBJ2-1, with 11 bases fitting TRBD2. Germline assignment: CDR1 SGHTA and CDR2 FQGTGA. The CDR3 totals 16 residues. The V and J ends lost 4 bases and 8 bases, in that order; junction bases with no gene match: 10. CDR3 nucleotides: TGTGCCAGCAGCTCAGGGGGACTAGCGGTTAGGGATGAGCAGTTCTTC. This gives the protein CASSSGGLAVRDEQFF.

The CDR3 nucleotides read TGTGCCAGCAGCTTAACCCCCGGAGGTTATGGCTACACCTTC. Translation gives CASSLTPGGYGYTF. The chain uses TRBV7-3 and TRBJ1-2; no clear D gene. Trimming stripped 0 bases from V and 5 bases from J, with 10 bases between. The germline CDR1 and CDR2 sequences are SGHTA and FQGTGA. This CDR3 has 14 residues.

By its share, this clone is medium-sized. V gene TRBV5-6 combines with J gene TRBJ2-7; weak D call: TRBD2 (7 bases). V lost 7 bases and J lost 0, with 14 bases in between. This CDR3 comprises 14 residues. Germline V CDR1 and CDR2: SGHDT, YYEEEE. The CDR3 DNA sequence: TGTGCCAGCCGGGCGGGGGCCGGCTCCTACGAGCAGTACTTC. Its protein is CASRAGAGSYEQYF.

This chain uses TRBV5-4 with TRBJ2-7; 8 bases agree with TRBD1. The V segment lost 4 bases and the J segment 9 bases; nucleotides outside the gene matches: 12. The CDR3 spans 14 residues. Germline assignment: CDR1 SGHNT and CDR2 YYREEE (reference sequence). The CDR3 DNA sequence: TGTGCCAGCAGCGGGACTCAGGGGGCAGGAGGGCAGTACTTC. Protein sequence: CASSGTQGAGGQYF.

The chain couples TRBV7-6 to TRBJ2-1; TRBD2 matches at 9 bases. With 1 base clipped from V and 8 bases from J, the junction kept 6 bases outside the gene matches. The CDR3 loop spans 15 amino acids. CDR1 is SGHVS and CDR2 is FNYEAQ in the germline V gene. In DNA form, the CDR3 reads TGTGCCAGCAGCTTAGTTAGCGGGAGTTTTGATGAGCAGTTCTTC. It encodes CASSLVSGSFDEQFF. Looking up the rest from reference TRBV7-6 and TRBJ2-1 gives the full variable domain: GAGVSQSPRYKVTKRGQDVALRCDPISGHVSLYWYRQALGQGPEFLTYFNYEAQQDKSGLPNDRFSAERPEGSISTLTIQRTEQRDSAMYRCASSLVSGSFDEQFFGPGTRLTVL.